The 27 T cell receptor beta chains below were found in one sample sequenced in a study of T cells after posttransplantation cyclophosphamide. A marrow graft followed busulfan-fludarabine conditioning, with cyclophosphamide on days +3 and +4. Sequencing used immunoSEQ multiplex PCR; TCRdb keeps in-frame clones, though not all of them. The table has around 18,000 clones, 77% seen once. Sequenced here: CD8+ T cells sorted from PBMCs, sampled 1,700 to 2,000 days after a stem cell transplant with posttransplant cyclophosphamide. Receptor source: a female patient in her forties or fifties who received an allogeneic stem cell transplant from a related donor, was CMV-positive, and had no GVHD. Part of the T cell pool may stem from the graft donor.

This chain links TRBV5-6 with TRBJ1-1; possible D gene TRBD1, 6 bases. The V end was cut by 6 bases, the J end by 0 bases, with 15 bases between. Germline values: CDR1 SGHDT, CDR2 YYEEEE. The CDR3 loop spans 15 amino acids. CDR3: CASKVLGDMNTEAFF. In DNA form, the CDR3 reads TGTGCCAGCAAGGTGCTGGGGGACATGAACACTGAAGCTTTCTTT.

The V gene is TRBV7-9, the J gene TRBJ1-6, with D tentatively TRBD1 (5 bases). V was shortened by 5 bases and J by 3 bases, with 8 bases between the two germline ends. CDR1 is SEHNR and CDR2 is FQNEAQ in the germline V gene (reference sequence). The CDR3 is 14 amino acids. The CDR3 is CASSPGGYNSPLHF. The CDR3 DNA follows: TGTGCCAGCAGCCCCGGGGGCTATAATTCACCCCTCCACTTT.

The chain recombines TRBV19 with TRBJ1-5; TRBD1 matches at 7 bases. Per the germline V gene, CDR1 is LNHDA and CDR2 is SQIVND (reference sequence). This CDR3 has 14 amino acids. The V gene end was trimmed by 5 bases and the J gene end by 4 bases; junction bases not matched to a gene: 5. The CDR3 DNA sequence: TGTGCCAGTAGTTCGACAGGGTATAATCAGCCCCAGCATTTT. Its translation is CASSSTGYNQPQHF.

This chain uses TRBV28 with TRBJ2-1; tentatively, D is TRBD2 (5 bases). The germline V gene has CDR1 MDHEN and CDR2 SYDVKM. CDR3 size: 12 residues. Trimming took off 3 bases at V and 8 bases at J, with 8 bases between the two ends. The CDR3 loop is CASSLGVYEQFF. In DNA, the CDR3 is TGTGCCAGCAGTTTGGGAGTATATGAGCAGTTCTTC.

The J gene is TRBJ2-2, the V gene TRBV9, with 8 bases aligning to TRBD2. Per germline, CDR1 SGDLS and CDR2 YYNGEE. The V gene end was trimmed by 4 bases and the J gene end by 7 bases; junction bases not matched to a gene: 18. CDR3 length equals 18 residues. The CDR3 region has the DNA TGTGCCAGCAGCCAGGGTACAGCGGGGGCCACGCGGAGCGGGGAGCTGTTTTTT. Translating gives CASSQGTAGATRSGELFF.

The table lists this clone with a count of one. The chain has TRBV6-6 and TRBJ1-1; D is uncertain. The CDR3 runs 16 residues. The germline V gene encodes CDR1 MNHNY and CDR2 SVGAGI (reference sequence). V dropped 5 bases and J dropped 0 bases, with 16 bases sitting between them. The CDR3: CASSHPQAALNTEAFF. CDR3 nucleotides: TGTGCCAGCAGTCACCCCCAGGCAGCCCTGAACACTGAAGCTTTCTTT.

The chain uses TRBV10-2 and TRBJ2-7, with D uncertain. Trimming took off 6 bases at V and 1 base at J, with 10 bases between the two ends. Per germline, CDR1 WSHSY and CDR2 SAAADI. The CDR3 contains 13 residues. The CDR3 sequence: CASSAQQSYEQYF. CDR3 bases: TGCGCCAGCAGCGCACAACAATCCTACGAGCAGTACTTC.

The V call is TRBV7-3, the J call TRBJ1-1, with TRBD1 matching over 8 bases. CDR1 SGHTA and CDR2 FQGTGA come from the germline V gene. V trimming: 2 bases; J trimming: 0 bases; junction bases outside the gene matches: 8. The CDR3 loop spans 17 amino acids. CDR3 bases: TGTGCCAGCAGCTTAGGGCCAGGGGGCAAGGTGAACACTGAAGCTTTCTTT. It is translated as CASSLGPGGKVNTEAFF.

CDR3 amino acids: CATTRGEQYF. CDR3 coding DNA: TGTGCCACCACAAGGGGCGAGCAGTACTTC. V is TRBV27 and J is TRBJ2-7, with D possibly matching TRBD1 (5 bases). Germline V gene sequence: CDR1 MNHEY, CDR2 SMNVEV (reference sequence). Trimming stripped 10 bases from V and 6 bases from J, with 10 bases between. This CDR3 contains 10 residues.

This chain connects TRBV28 to TRBJ2-7, with 13 bases aligning to TRBD2. This CDR3 contains 15 residues. V shed 6 bases and J 1 base; nucleotides not matched to a gene: 3. The germline CDR1 and CDR2 sequences are MDHEN and SYDVKM. In nucleotides, the CDR3 is TGTGCCAGCAGCCTGACTAGCGGGGGGTCCTACGAGCAGTACTTC. Encoded protein: CASSLTSGGSYEQYF.

This CDR3 is CASSFPTGVGNEQFF. For the CDR3, the DNA is TGTGCCAGCAGCTTTCCGACAGGGGTAGGGAATGAGCAGTTCTTC. The V gene is TRBV7-9, the J gene TRBJ2-1, with TRBD1 matching 8 bases. The ends lost 3 bases at V and 7 bases at J; junction bases unmatched: 8. The CDR3 consists of 15 residues. From germline, CDR1 is SEHNR and CDR2 FQNEAQ (reference sequence).

V is TRBV11-2 and J is TRBJ2-5; 7 nucleotides line up with TRBD1. From germline, CDR1 is SGHAT and CDR2 FQNNGV. This CDR3 contains 14 residues. The ends lost 2 bases at V and 5 bases at J; junction bases unmatched: 5. CDR3 residues: CASSLSSGQETQYF. The CDR3 DNA reads as TGTGCCAGCAGCTTATCTTCGGGACAGGAGACCCAGTACTTC.

This clone was seen only a few times. The chain links TRBV7-9 to TRBJ1-1; no clear D. The CDR3 is 12 residues long. V lost 3 bases and J lost 4, with 6 bases in between. Per germline, CDR1 SEHNR and CDR2 FQNEAQ (reference sequence). The CDR3 is CASSFQATEAFF. CDR3 in DNA: TGTGCCAGCAGCTTTCAGGCCACTGAAGCTTTCTTT.

The chain carries TRBV7-2 and TRBJ2-3; D is perhaps TRBD2 (6 bases). There are 19 residues in the CDR3. V was cut by 0 bases and J by 0 bases, with 19 bases left in between. The germline V gene has CDR1 SGHTA and CDR2 FQGNSA. The CDR3, as DNA: TGTGCCAGCAGCTTAGCTATCAGGAGATCAACTAGCAGCACAGATACGCAGTATTTT. Protein product: CASSLAIRRSTSSTDTQYF.

Only a few counts were recorded for this clone. This chain uses TRBV2 with TRBJ2-7; 9 nucleotides agree with TRBD1. V dropped 5 bases and J dropped 3; count of bases not matched to a gene: 2. CDR3 length: 13 amino acids. Germline assignment: CDR1 SNHLY and CDR2 FYNNEI. The chain's CDR3 is CASSLGQGYEQYF. For the CDR3, the DNA is TGTGCCAGCAGTCTGGGACAGGGCTACGAGCAGTACTTC.

This sequence joins TRBV7-8 and TRBJ2-7, with D perhaps matching TRBD1 (6 bases). The CDR3 covers 15 residues. Looked up from germline, CDR1 is SGHVS and CDR2 is FQNEAQ. Trimming removed 2 bases at V and 2 bases at J, with 13 bases between. The CDR3 DNA reads TGTGCCAGCAGCTTATGGGCCAGGGGAACCTACGAGCAGTACTTC. This sequence encodes CASSLWARGTYEQYF.

The chain combines TRBV9 with TRBJ2-1; D possibly corresponds to TRBD2 (5 bases). Trimming cost V 4 bases and J 3 bases, with 14 bases left between them. Germline V lookup: CDR1 SGDLS, CDR2 YYNGEE. CDR3 length equals 15 residues. CDR3 amino acids: CASSPFRTYYNEQFF. CDR3 DNA: TGTGCCAGCAGCCCATTCCGGACTTACTACAATGAGCAGTTCTTC.

The chain has TRBV29-1 and TRBJ2-7; the D is unclear. Trimming cost V 0 bases and J 2 bases, with 17 bases left between them. This CDR3 spans 16 amino acids. Germline CDR1 SQVTM, CDR2 ANQGSEA. CDR3 nucleotide sequence: TGCAGCGTTGAAGACGCCCCACCAGGATTGACCTACGAGCAGTACTTC. Amino acids: CSVEDAPPGLTYEQYF.

This rearrangement joins TRBV13 to TRBJ2-7; TRBD2 is a possible D gene (5 bases). The V gene lost 3 bases and the J gene lost 0 bases, with 6 bases spanning the gap. CDR3 length equals 13 residues. CDR1 and CDR2 from the germline V gene are PRHDT and FYEKMQ (reference sequence). The CDR3 region has the DNA TGTGCCAGCAGCTTCGGGGTCTCCTACGAGCAGTACTTC. Residues: CASSFGVSYEQYF.

This clone came up once. The J gene is TRBJ2-3, the V gene TRBV5-1; 12 nucleotides line up with TRBD2. Per germline, CDR1 SGHRS and CDR2 YFSETQ. V dropped 5 bases and J dropped 4; count of bases not matched to a gene: 11. The CDR3 is 17 residues long. The DNA of the CDR3 is TGCGCCAGCAGACCACCGACCGCTAGCGGGAGGGCAGATACGCAGTATTTT. The encoded protein is CASRPPTASGRADTQYF. Variable domain in full (rest from reference TRBV5-1 and TRBJ2-3): KAGVTQTPRYLIKTRGQQVTLSCSPISGHRSVSWYQQTPGQGLQFLFEYFSETQRNKGNFPGRFSGRQFSNSRSEMNVSTLELGDSALYLCASRPPTASGRADTQYFGPGTRLTVL.

This clone was counted a single time. This chain uses TRBV5-1 with TRBJ1-1; weak D call: TRBD1 (5 bases). The V gene lost 0 bases and the J gene lost 4 bases, with 19 bases spanning the gap. The CDR3 is made up of 17 amino acids. Germline-derived CDR1 and CDR2 are SGHRS and YFSETQ. CDR3 sequence (DNA): TGCGCCAGCAGCTTGGGGTCTCGGACACCTCCGGGCACTGAAGCTTTCTTT. Amino acids: CASSLGSRTPPGTEAFF.

The chain joins TRBV19 to TRBJ1-5; TRBD1 matches at 7 bases. V lost 6 bases and J lost 3; bases outside the gene matches: 14. This CDR3 has 17 amino acids. CDR1 and CDR2 from the germline V gene are LNHDA and SQIVND (reference sequence). CDR3 in amino acids: CASSSLETGMNNQPQHF. For the CDR3, the DNA is TGTGCCAGTAGCTCTCTCGAGACAGGGATGAACAATCAGCCCCAGCATTTT.

In this sample, this clone turned up once. The V gene is TRBV11-2, the J gene TRBJ1-2; no clear D gene. This CDR3 is 15 amino acids long. Trimming took 0 bases from V and 5 from J, leaving 13 bases between them. Germline assignment: CDR1 SGHAT and CDR2 FQNNGV. CDR3 loop: CASSLDPPTVYGYTF. The CDR3 DNA reads as TGTGCCAGCAGCTTAGATCCCCCTACAGTATATGGCTACACCTTC.

This rearrangement joins TRBV27 to TRBJ1-5; the D is unclear. The CDR3 spans 14 residues. With 6 bases removed from V and 3 bases from J, the gap between germline ends came to 12 bases. CDR1 and CDR2 (germline): MNHEY, SMNVEV (reference sequence). In DNA, the CDR3 is TGTGCCAGCAGCTCTGGGAGTTTCAATCAGCCCCAGCATTTT. Its translation: CASSSGSFNQPQHF.

This sequence joins TRBV7-9 and TRBJ2-7; 7 bases match TRBD1. The CDR3 is 14 residues long. V shed 8 bases, J shed 4 bases, and the junction held 11 bases outside the gene matches. Germline-derived CDR1 and CDR2 are SEHNR and FQNEAQ (reference sequence). CDR3 sequence (DNA): TGTGCCAGCGGCTCCGTACAGGGGTGGTACGAGCAGTACTTC. Protein: CASGSVQGWYEQYF.

This clone appeared once. The CDR3: CASSSSPGTGSTDTQYF. CDR3 nucleotide sequence: TGTGCCAGCAGCTCAAGCCCCGGGACAGGGAGCACAGATACGCAGTATTTT. The rearrangement joins TRBV7-9 to TRBJ2-3, with 9 bases identical to TRBD1. Trimming took 4 bases from V and 0 from J; bases not matched to a gene: 8. This CDR3 is built from 17 residues. Germline CDR1 and CDR2: SEHNR and FQNEAQ (reference sequence).

V is TRBV9 and J is TRBJ2-5; 8 nucleotides match TRBD2. CDR1 and CDR2 from the germline V gene are SGDLS and YYNGEE. This CDR3 is built from 15 residues. V lost 3 bases, J lost 5 bases, and 9 bases stayed unmatched. In DNA, the CDR3 is TGTGCCAGCAGCGACCCGATAGCGGGGCAGGAGACCCAGTACTTC. Its protein is CASSDPIAGQETQYF. Supplemented by reference TRBV9 and TRBJ2-5, the full variable domain reads DSGVTQTPKHLITATGQRVTLRCSPRSGDLSVYWYQQSLDQGLQFLIQYYNGEERAKGNILERFSAQQFPDLHSELNLSSLELGDSALYFCASSDPIAGQETQYFGPGTRLLVL.